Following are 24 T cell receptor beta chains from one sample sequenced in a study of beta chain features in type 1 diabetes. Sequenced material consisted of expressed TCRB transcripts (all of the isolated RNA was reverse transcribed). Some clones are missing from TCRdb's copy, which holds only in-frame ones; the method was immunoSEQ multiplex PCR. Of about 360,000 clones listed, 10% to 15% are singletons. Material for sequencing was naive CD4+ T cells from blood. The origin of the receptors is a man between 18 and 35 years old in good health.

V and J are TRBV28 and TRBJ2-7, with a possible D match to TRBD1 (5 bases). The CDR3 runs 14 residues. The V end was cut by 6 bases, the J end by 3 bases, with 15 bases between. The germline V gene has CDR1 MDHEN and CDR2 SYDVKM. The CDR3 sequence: CASSTPRDSYEQYF. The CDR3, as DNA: TGTGCCAGCAGCACCCCTCGAGACAGCTACGAGCAGTACTTC.

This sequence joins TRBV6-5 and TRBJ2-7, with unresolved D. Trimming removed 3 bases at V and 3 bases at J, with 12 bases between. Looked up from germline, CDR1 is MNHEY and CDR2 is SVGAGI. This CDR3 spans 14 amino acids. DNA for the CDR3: TGTGCCAGCAGTTATCGACTGATTGGCTACGAGCAGTACTTC. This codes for CASSYRLIGYEQYF.

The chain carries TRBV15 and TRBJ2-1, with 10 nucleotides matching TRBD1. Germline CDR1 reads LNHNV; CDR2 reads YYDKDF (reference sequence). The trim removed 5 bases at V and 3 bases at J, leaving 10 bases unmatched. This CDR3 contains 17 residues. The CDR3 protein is CATSRYPGQGIYNEQFF. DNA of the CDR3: TGTGCCACCAGCCGCTACCCGGGACAGGGGATCTACAATGAGCAGTTCTTC.

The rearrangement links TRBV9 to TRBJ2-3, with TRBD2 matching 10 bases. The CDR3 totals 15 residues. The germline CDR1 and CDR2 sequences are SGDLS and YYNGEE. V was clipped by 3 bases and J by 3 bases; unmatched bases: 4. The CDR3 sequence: CASSGSGRGTDTQYF. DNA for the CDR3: TGTGCCAGCAGCGGAAGCGGGAGGGGTACAGATACGCAGTATTTT. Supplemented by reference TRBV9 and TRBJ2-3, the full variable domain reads DSGVTQTPKHLITATGQRVTLRCSPRSGDLSVYWYQQSLDQGLQFLIQYYNGEERAKGNILERFSAQQFPDLHSELNLSSLELGDSALYFCASSGSGRGTDTQYFGPGTRLTVL.

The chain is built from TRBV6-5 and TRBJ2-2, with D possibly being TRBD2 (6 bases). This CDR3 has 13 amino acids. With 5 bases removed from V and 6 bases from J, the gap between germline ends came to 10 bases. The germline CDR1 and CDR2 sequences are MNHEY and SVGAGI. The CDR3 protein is CASSPRGSGELFF. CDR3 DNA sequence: TGTGCCAGCAGTCCCCGGGGGTCCGGGGAGCTGTTTTTT.

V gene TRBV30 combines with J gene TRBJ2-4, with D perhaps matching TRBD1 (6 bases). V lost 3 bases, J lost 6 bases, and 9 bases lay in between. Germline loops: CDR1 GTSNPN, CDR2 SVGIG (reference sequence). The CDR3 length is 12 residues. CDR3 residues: CAWRTGLNIQYF. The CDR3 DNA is TGTGCCTGGAGAACAGGGCTAAACATTCAGTACTTC.

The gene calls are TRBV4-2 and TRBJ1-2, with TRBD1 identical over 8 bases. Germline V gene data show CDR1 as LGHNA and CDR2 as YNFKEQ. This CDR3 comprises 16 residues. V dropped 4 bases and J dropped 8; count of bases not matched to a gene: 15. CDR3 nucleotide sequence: TGTGCCAGCAGCCCGGCGGGGGACAGGCCAGTGAAAGGCTACACCTTC. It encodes CASSPAGDRPVKGYTF.

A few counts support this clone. CDR3 in amino acids: CASSSNVDRPAVKLFF. For the CDR3, the DNA is TGTGCCAGCAGTTCAAATGTGGACAGGCCTGCTGTAAAACTGTTTTTT. The chain carries TRBV28 and TRBJ1-4; 7 nucleotides line up with TRBD1. Trimming took 4 bases from V and 10 from J; bases not matched to a gene: 15. The CDR3 runs to 16 residues. Looked up from germline, CDR1 is MDHEN and CDR2 is SYDVKM.

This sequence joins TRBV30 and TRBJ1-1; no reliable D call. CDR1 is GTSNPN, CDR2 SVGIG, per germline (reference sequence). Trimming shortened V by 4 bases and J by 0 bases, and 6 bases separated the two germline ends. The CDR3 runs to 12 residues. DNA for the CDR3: TGTGCCTGGAATAGAGTGAACACTGAAGCTTTCTTT. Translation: CAWNRVNTEAFF.

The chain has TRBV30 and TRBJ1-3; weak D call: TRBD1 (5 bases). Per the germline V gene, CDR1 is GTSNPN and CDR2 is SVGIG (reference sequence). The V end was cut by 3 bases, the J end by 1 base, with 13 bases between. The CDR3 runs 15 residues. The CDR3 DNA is TGTGCCTGGAGGCCCCCCGGGGGGTCTGGAAACACCATATATTTT. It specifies CAWRPPGGSGNTIYF.

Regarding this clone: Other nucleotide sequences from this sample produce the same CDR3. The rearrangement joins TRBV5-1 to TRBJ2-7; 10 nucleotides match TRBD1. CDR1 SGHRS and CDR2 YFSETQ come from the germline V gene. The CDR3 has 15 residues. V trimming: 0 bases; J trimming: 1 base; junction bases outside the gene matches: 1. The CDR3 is CASSLGTGGSYEQYF. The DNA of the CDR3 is TGCGCCAGCAGCTTGGGGACAGGGGGATCCTACGAGCAGTACTTC.

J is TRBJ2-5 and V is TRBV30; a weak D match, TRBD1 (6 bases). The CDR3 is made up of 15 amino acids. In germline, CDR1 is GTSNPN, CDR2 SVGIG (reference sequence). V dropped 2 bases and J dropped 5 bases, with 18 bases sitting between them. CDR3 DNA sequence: TGTGCCTGGAGTCATCAACAGGGACCGTCGGAGACCCAGTACTTC. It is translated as CAWSHQQGPSETQYF.

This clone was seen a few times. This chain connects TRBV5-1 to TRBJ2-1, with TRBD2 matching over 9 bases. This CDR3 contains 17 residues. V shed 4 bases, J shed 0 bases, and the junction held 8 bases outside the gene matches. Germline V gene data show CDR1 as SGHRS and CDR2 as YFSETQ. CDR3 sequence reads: CASSPTTSGSSYNEQFF. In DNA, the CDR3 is TGCGCCAGCAGCCCTACGACTAGCGGAAGCTCCTACAATGAGCAGTTCTTC.

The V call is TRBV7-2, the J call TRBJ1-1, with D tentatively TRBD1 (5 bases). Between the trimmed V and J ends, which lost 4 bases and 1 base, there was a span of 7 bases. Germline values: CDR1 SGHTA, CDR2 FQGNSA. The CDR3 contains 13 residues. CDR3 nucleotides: TGTGCCAGCAGCTCCGGACAGAACACTGAAGCTTTCTTT. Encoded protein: CASSSGQNTEAFF.

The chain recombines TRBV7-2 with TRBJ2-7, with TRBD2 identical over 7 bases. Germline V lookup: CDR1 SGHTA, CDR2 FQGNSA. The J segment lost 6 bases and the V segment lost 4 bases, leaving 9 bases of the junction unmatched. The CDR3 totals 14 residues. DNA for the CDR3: TGTGCCAGCAGCTCAAATGGGTTAGCGGGCGAGCAGTACTTC. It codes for CASSSNGLAGEQYF.

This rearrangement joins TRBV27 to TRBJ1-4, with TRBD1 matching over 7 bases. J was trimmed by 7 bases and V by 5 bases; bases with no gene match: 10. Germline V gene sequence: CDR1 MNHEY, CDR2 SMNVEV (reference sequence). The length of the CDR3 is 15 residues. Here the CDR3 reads CASSPTRGVGEKLFF. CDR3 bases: TGTGCCAGCAGTCCAACCAGGGGGGTCGGTGAAAAACTGTTTTTT.

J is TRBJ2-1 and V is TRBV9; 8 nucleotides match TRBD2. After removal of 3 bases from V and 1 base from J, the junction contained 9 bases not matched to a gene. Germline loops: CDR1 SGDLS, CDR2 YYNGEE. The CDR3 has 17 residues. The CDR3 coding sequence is TGTGCCAGCAGCGGGACCTCTCGCGGGGGGTCCTACAATGAGCAGTTCTTC. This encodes CASSGTSRGGSYNEQFF.

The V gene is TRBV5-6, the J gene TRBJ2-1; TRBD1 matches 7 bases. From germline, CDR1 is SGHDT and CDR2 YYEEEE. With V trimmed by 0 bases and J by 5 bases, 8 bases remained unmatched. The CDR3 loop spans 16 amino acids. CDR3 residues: CASSLVDRALHNEQFF. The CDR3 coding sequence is TGTGCCAGCAGCTTGGTTGACAGGGCTCTCCACAATGAGCAGTTCTTC.

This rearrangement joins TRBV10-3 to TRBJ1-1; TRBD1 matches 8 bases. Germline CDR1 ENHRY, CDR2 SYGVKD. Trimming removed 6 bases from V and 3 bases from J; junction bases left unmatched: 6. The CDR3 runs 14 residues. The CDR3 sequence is CAIRQGAEDTEAFF. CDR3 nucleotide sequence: TGTGCCATCAGGCAGGGGGCTGAGGACACTGAAGCTTTCTTT.

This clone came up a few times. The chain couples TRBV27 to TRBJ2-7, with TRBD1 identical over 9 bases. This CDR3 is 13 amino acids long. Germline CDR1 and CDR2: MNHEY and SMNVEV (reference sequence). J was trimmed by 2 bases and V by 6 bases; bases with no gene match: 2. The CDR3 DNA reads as TGTGCCAGCAGAAGGACAGGGGCCTACGAGCAGTACTTC. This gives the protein CASRRTGAYEQYF.

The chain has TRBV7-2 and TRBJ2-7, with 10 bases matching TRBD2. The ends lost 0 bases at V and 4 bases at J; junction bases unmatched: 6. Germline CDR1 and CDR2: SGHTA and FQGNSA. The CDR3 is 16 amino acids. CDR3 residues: CASSLASSGSKYEQYF. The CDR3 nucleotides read TGTGCCAGCAGCTTAGCCTCTAGCGGGAGTAAGTACGAGCAGTACTTC.

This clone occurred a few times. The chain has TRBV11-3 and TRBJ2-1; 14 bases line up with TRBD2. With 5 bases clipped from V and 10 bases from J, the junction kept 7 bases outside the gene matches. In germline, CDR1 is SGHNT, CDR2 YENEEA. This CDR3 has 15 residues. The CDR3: CASSELGTSGGEQFF. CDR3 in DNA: TGTGCCAGCAGCGAGCTTGGGACTAGCGGGGGAGAGCAGTTCTTC.

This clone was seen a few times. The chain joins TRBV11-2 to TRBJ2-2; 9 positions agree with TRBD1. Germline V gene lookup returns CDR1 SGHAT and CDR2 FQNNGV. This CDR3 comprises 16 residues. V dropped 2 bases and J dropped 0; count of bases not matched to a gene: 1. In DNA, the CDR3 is TGTGCCAGCAGCTTAAGGACAGGGGCGAACACCGGGGAGCTGTTTTTT. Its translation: CASSLRTGANTGELFF.

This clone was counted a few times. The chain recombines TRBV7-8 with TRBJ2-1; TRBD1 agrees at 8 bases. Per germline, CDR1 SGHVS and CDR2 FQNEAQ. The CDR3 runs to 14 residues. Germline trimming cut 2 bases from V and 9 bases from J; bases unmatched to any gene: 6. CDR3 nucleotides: TGTGCCAGCAGCTTAACCCAGGGGGCGGGTGAGCAGTTCTTC. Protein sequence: CASSLTQGAGEQFF. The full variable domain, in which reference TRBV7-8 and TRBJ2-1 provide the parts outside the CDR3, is GAGVSQSPRYKVAKRGQDVALRCDPISGHVSLFWYQQALGQGPEFLTYFQNEAQLDKSGLPSDRFFAERPEGSVSTLKIQRTQQEDSAVYLCASSLTQGAGEQFFGPGTRLTVL.